A single sample is the source of the 11 T cell receptor beta chains below, sequenced in a study of PD-1 blockade in classical Hodgkin lymphoma. Each of the patients experienced relapse following autologous stem cell transplantation, and their brentuximab vedotin exposure differed. The repertoire was sequenced with immunoSEQ multiplex PCR; TCRdb's copy has only in-frame clones and lacks some. The sample yields 20,000 to 25,000 clones, approximately 80% seen once. Sequenced here: peripheral blood mononuclear cells (PBMCs), sampled before the second cycle of nivolumab. These receptors originate from a human donor with classical Hodgkin lymphoma.

This clone was counted only a few times. The V call is TRBV30, the J call TRBJ1-6, with 8 bases matching TRBD1. The CDR3 is 13 residues long. V gave up 4 bases and J gave up 7 bases; unmatched junction bases: 3. The germline V gene has CDR1 GTSNPN and CDR2 SVGIG (reference sequence). CDR3 amino acids: CAWIGQGNSPLHF. CDR3 in DNA: TGTGCCTGGATAGGACAGGGAAATTCACCCCTCCACTTT.

The chain links TRBV5-1 to TRBJ1-4; D unresolved. CDR3 size: 14 residues. Trimming removed 6 bases from V and 0 bases from J, with 9 bases in between. CDR1 and CDR2 from the germline V gene are SGHRS and YFSETQ. The DNA of the CDR3 is TGCGCCAGCACCACCGGGTCAACTAATGAAAAACTGTTTTTT. It codes for CASTTGSTNEKLFF. The full variable domain, completed using reference TRBV5-1 and TRBJ1-4, is KAGVTQTPRYLIKTRGQQVTLSCSPISGHRSVSWYQQTPGQGLQFLFEYFSETQRNKGNFPGRFSGRQFSNSRSEMNVSTLELGDSALYLCASTTGSTNEKLFFGSGTQLSVL.

The V and J genes are TRBV13 and TRBJ2-7; 10 positions match TRBD2. The CDR3 runs 14 residues. Germline-derived CDR1 and CDR2 are PRHDT and FYEKMQ (reference sequence). Trimming at V came to 3 bases and at J to 6 bases, leaving 5 bases not matched to a gene. CDR3: CASSLLAGASEQYF. CDR3 sequence (DNA): TGTGCCAGCAGCTTGCTAGCGGGAGCGTCCGAGCAGTACTTC. Combining the CDR3 with reference TRBV13 and TRBJ2-7 gives the whole variable domain AAGVIQSPRHLIKEKRETATLKCYPIPRHDTVYWYQQGPGQDPQFLISFYEKMQSDKGSIPDRFSAQQFSDYHSELNMSSLELGDSALYFCASSLLAGASEQYFGPGTRLTVT.

The chain is built from TRBV5-1 and TRBJ2-3; 14 bases are a match to TRBD2. Per the germline V gene, CDR1 is SGHRS and CDR2 is YFSETQ. The CDR3 runs to 17 residues. V lost 0 bases to trimming and J lost 5 bases; unmatched junction nucleotides: 5. CDR3 nucleotide sequence: TGCGCCAGCAGCTTGGGACTAGCGGGAGGGCCCTTAGATACGCAGTATTTT. It translates to CASSLGLAGGPLDTQYF. Looking up the rest from reference TRBV5-1 and TRBJ2-3 gives the full variable domain: KAGVTQTPRYLIKTRGQQVTLSCSPISGHRSVSWYQQTPGQGLQFLFEYFSETQRNKGNFPGRFSGRQFSNSRSEMNVSTLELGDSALYLCASSLGLAGGPLDTQYFGPGTRLTVL.

V and J are TRBV6-5 and TRBJ2-5, with D perhaps given as TRBD1 or TRBD2 (5 bases each). The ends were cut back, 5 bases at V and 5 bases at J, with 18 bases in the middle. CDR3 size: 15 residues. Looked up from germline, CDR1 is MNHEY and CDR2 is SVGAGI. This chain's CDR3 is CASSGTNWGEETQYF. CDR3 nucleotides: TGTGCCAGCAGTGGGACGAATTGGGGAGAGGAGACCCAGTACTTC.

The CDR3 loop reads CASSQVSSEQFF. In DNA, the CDR3 is TGTGCCAGCAGCCAAGTATCATCTGAGCAGTTCTTC. The V gene is TRBV4-2, the J gene TRBJ2-1; no clear D gene. The germline V gene has CDR1 LGHNA and CDR2 YNFKEQ. This CDR3 comprises 12 residues. V was shortened by 1 base and J by 9 bases, with 7 bases between the two germline ends.

This sequence joins TRBV25-1 and TRBJ2-3; the match to TRBD2 covers 10 bases. The germline V gene has CDR1 MGHDK and CDR2 SYGVNS. J lost 2 bases, V lost 7 bases, and 9 bases had no gene match. This CDR3 contains 16 residues. The CDR3 bases are TGTGCCAGCACCGACCTACTAGCGGGGAACACAGATACGCAGTATTTT. Amino acid sequence: CASTDLLAGNTDTQYF.

The chain uses TRBV29-1 and TRBJ1-2, with D tentatively TRBD1 (5 bases). Germline V lookup: CDR1 SQVTM, CDR2 ANQGSEA. V lost 6 bases, J lost 6 bases, and 17 bases lay in between. The CDR3 is made up of 13 amino acids. CDR3: CSVAGQGADGYTF. CDR3 DNA: TGCAGCGTGGCTGGGCAGGGTGCCGATGGCTACACCTTC.

The V gene is TRBV30, the J gene TRBJ2-7, with 8 bases matching TRBD2. The germline V gene has CDR1 GTSNPN and CDR2 SVGIG (reference sequence). This CDR3 has 16 amino acids. The V gene end was trimmed by 0 bases and the J gene end by 0 bases; junction bases not matched to a gene: 7. This CDR3 reads CAWSVLSSGSSYEQYF. The DNA of the CDR3 is TGTGCCTGGAGTGTACTCTCAAGCGGGAGCTCCTACGAGCAGTACTTC.

The V call is TRBV14, the J call TRBJ2-3, with D possibly called TRBD1 or TRBD2 (6 bases each). This CDR3 has 21 amino acids. Trimming cost V 0 bases and J 3 bases, with 28 bases left between them. Germline CDR1 SGHDN, CDR2 FVKESK. The CDR3 here is CASSQDWRGRKLSASTDTQYF. Written as DNA, the CDR3 is TGTGCCAGCAGCCAAGATTGGAGGGGGAGAAAGCTTAGCGCCTCAACAGATACGCAGTATTTT.

The V and J genes are TRBV11-2 and TRBJ2-7; D might be TRBD1 (6 bases). The CDR3 loop spans 16 amino acids. The V end was cut by 3 bases, the J end by 1 base, with 16 bases between. Germline V gives CDR1 SGHAT, CDR2 FQNNGV. CDR3 sequence: CASSLAGQPLSYEQYF. The CDR3, as DNA: TGTGCCAGCAGCTTGGCTGGACAGCCTCTTTCCTACGAGCAGTACTTC.